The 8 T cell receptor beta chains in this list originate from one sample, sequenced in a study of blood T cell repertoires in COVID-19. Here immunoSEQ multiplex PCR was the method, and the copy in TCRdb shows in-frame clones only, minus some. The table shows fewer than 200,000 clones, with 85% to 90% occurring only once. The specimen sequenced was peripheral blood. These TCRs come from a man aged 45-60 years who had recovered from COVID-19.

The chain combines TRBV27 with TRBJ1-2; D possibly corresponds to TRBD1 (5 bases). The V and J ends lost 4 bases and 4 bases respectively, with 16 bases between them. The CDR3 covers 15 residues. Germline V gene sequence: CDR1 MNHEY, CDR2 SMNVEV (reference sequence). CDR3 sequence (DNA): TGTGCCAGCAGTTCCCTGGCCAGGGCAGGCTATGGCTACACCTTC. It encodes CASSSLARAGYGYTF.

The CDR3 DNA follows: TGCGCCAGCAGCCAGGGACAGGGGGTCTACGAGCAGTACTTC. It specifies CASSQGQGVYEQYF. The V and J genes are TRBV4-3 and TRBJ2-7, with 11 positions matching TRBD1. Germline CDR1 LGHNA, CDR2 YSLEER. This CDR3 has 14 residues. The V and J ends lost 3 bases and 3 bases, in that order; junction bases with no gene match: 1.

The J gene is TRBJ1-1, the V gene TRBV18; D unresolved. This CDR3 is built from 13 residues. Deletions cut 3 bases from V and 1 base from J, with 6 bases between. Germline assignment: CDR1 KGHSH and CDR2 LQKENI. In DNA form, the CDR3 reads TGTGCCAGCTCACCTTGGCAGAACACTGAAGCTTTCTTT. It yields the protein CASSPWQNTEAFF.

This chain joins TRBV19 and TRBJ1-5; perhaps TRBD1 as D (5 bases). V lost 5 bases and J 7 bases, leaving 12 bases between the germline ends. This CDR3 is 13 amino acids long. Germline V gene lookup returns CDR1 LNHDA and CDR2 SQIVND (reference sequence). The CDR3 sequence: CASSRGGNQPQHF. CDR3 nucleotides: TGTGCCAGTAGTCGGGGGGGGAACCAGCCCCAGCATTTT.

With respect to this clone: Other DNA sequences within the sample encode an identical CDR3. CDR3 amino acids: CASSLGRGQETQYF. CDR3 nucleotides: TGTGCCAGCAGCTTGGGCAGGGGCCAAGAGACCCAGTACTTC. The chain is built from TRBV5-4 and TRBJ2-5; TRBD1 might be the D (6 bases). Germline V lookup: CDR1 SGHNT, CDR2 YYREEE (reference sequence). CDR3 length: 14 amino acids. The V end lost 0 bases, the J end lost 1 base, and 7 bases lay between the germline ends.

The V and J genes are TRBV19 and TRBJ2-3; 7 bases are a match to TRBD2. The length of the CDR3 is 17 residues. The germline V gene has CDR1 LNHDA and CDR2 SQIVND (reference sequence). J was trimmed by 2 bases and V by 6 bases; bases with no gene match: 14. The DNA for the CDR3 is TGTGCCAGTAGCACCCCCGGGGGGAAAAACCCCACAGATACGCAGTATTTT. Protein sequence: CASSTPGGKNPTDTQYF. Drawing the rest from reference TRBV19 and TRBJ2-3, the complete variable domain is DGGITQSPKYLFRKEGQNVTLSCEQNLNHDAMYWYRQDPGQGLRLIYYSQIVNDFQKGDIAEGYSVSREKKESFPLTVTSAQKNPTAFYLCASSTPGGKNPTDTQYFGPGTRLTVL.

CDR3 nucleotides: TGTGCCAGCTCACCCGGACAGGGGGTAAATAGCAATCAGCCCCAGCATTTT. The encoded protein is CASSPGQGVNSNQPQHF. The chain links TRBV18 to TRBJ1-5; 10 bases fit TRBD1. Per the germline V gene, CDR1 is KGHSH and CDR2 is LQKENI. This CDR3 has 17 residues. After removal of 3 bases from V and 0 bases from J, the junction contained 5 bases not matched to a gene.

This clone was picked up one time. The CDR3 here is CSVEGEVGIQYF. As DNA, the CDR3 is TGCAGCGTTGAAGGAGAGGTCGGCATTCAGTACTTC. The chain carries TRBV29-1 and TRBJ2-4; D remains unclear. Per germline, CDR1 SQVTM and CDR2 ANQGSEA. The CDR3 sequence is 12 residues long. The germline V and J ends were trimmed by 1 base and 9 bases, with 10 bases remaining between them. Looking up the rest from reference TRBV29-1 and TRBJ2-4 gives the full variable domain: SAVISQKPSRDICQRGTSLTIQCQVDSQVTMMFWYRQQPGQSLTLIATANQGSEATYESGFVIDKFPISRPNLTFSTLTVSNMSPEDSSIYLCSVEGEVGIQYFGAGTRLSVL.